This entry lists 32 T cell receptor beta chains sequenced from one sample in a study of identical twins. TCRdb used MiXCR to reprocess the 5' RACE reads, holding one entry per CDR3 protein. The sample consists of 450,000 or so distinct CDR3 sequences, around a sixth of them appearing once. The material sequenced was naive T cells sorted from blood. These receptors originate from a man over 45 in good health.

This clonotype was counted between two and nine times. The chain has TRBV5-5 and TRBJ1-1; D is unresolved. V lost 0 bases, J lost 4 bases, and 7 bases lay in between. This CDR3 contains 13 residues. Germline V gene data show CDR1 as SGHKS and CDR2 as YYEKEE (reference sequence). CDR3 in DNA: TGTGCCAGCAGCTTGGTCGAGAGCACTGAAGCTTTCTTT. Encoded protein: CASSLVESTEAFF.

The genes are TRBV30 and TRBJ1-2; TRBD1 is a possible D gene (5 bases). Looked up from germline, CDR1 is GTSNPN and CDR2 is SVGIG (reference sequence). The CDR3 runs to 12 residues. Deletions cut 4 bases from V and 2 bases from J, with 8 bases between. As DNA, the CDR3 is TGTGCCTGGACAGGGATGAACTATGGCTACACCTTC. The encoded protein is CAWTGMNYGYTF.

As regards this clonotype: A read error is possible here, since a much larger clone lies one base away. The CDR3 region has the DNA TGTGCCAGCAGCTTAGCACATACACGGTACCAAGAGACCCGGTACTTC. Protein product: CASSLAHTRYQETRYF. The rearrangement uses TRBV7-2 and TRBJ2-5; D unresolved. Germline-derived CDR1 and CDR2 are SGHTA and FQGNSA. The CDR3 has 16 residues.

The table lists this clonotype with many counts. This chain uses TRBV6-1 with TRBJ2-7, with D perhaps TRBD1 (5 bases). Germline V CDR1 and CDR2: MNHNS, SASEGT. The V end was cut by 6 bases, the J end by 2 bases, with 11 bases between. This CDR3 region has 13 residues. The CDR3 coding sequence is TGTGCCAGCAGCCGTCCAGGGACCTACGAGCAGTACTTC. The encoded protein is CASSRPGTYEQYF.

At least ten counts were recorded for this clonotype. The CDR3 region has the DNA TGTGCCAGCAGCTATGGACTAGCGGGAGGATTCTACGAGCAGTACTTC. The encoded protein is CASSYGLAGGFYEQYF. The chain carries TRBV6-5 and TRBJ2-7; 14 bases are a match to TRBD2. The CDR3 contains 16 residues. V gave up 6 bases and J gave up 3 bases; unmatched junction bases: 7. Germline loops: CDR1 MNHEY, CDR2 SVGAGI.

This clonotype was recorded a few times. The rearrangement links TRBV6-5 to TRBJ2-1; TRBD2 is a possible D gene (5 bases). The CDR3 extends over 16 amino acids. V lost 4 bases, J lost 4 bases, and 17 bases lay in between. Germline V gene lookup returns CDR1 MNHEY and CDR2 SVGAGI. The CDR3 nucleotides read TGTGCCAGCAGTTCACCTTTAGCGAACCTTTACAATGAGCAGTTCTTC. This sequence encodes CASSSPLANLYNEQFF.

V and J are TRBV6-1 and TRBJ2-5, with a possible D match to TRBD2 (5 bases). Germline CDR1 is MNHNS and CDR2 is SASEGT. Trimming removed 6 bases at V and 8 bases at J, with 19 bases between. This CDR3 comprises 14 residues. CDR3 coding DNA: TGTGCCAGCAGGGAACGGGGTGTTCGGGAAACCCAGTACTTC. Amino acids: CASRERGVRETQYF.

This sequence joins TRBV12-3 or TRBV12-4 and TRBJ2-1; D is ambiguous. Trimming took 3 bases from V and 8 from J, leaving 14 bases between them. The CDR3 sequence is 14 residues long. In DNA, the CDR3 is TGTGCCAGCAGTTTGGGTACTCATCGGGATGAGCAGTTCTTC. Translation: CASSLGTHRDEQFF.

This clonotype has more than one count but fewer than ten. The rearrangement joins TRBV7-9 to TRBJ2-7; TRBD1 aligns across 9 bases. V was pared by 8 bases and J by 0 bases, with 11 bases of the junction left unmatched. CDR1 and CDR2 from the germline V gene are SEHNR and FQNEAQ (reference sequence). This CDR3 spans 16 amino acids. The CDR3 loop is CASRPNPGQGSYEQYF. The CDR3 nucleotides are TGTGCCAGCCGACCGAATCCGGGACAGGGCTCCTACGAGCAGTACTTC.

J is TRBJ1-4 and V is TRBV5-5, with TRBD1 as a possible D gene (5 bases). The CDR3 is made up of 15 amino acids. Germline CDR1 SGHKS, CDR2 YYEKEE (reference sequence). Trimming shortened V by 0 bases and J by 5 bases, and 11 bases separated the two germline ends. The chain's CDR3 is CASSLDGTGNEKLFF. The CDR3 DNA is TGTGCCAGCAGCTTGGATGGGACGGGCAATGAAAAACTGTTTTTT.

The chain carries TRBV20-1 and TRBJ2-1; 10 nucleotides agree with TRBD2. Germline CDR1 and CDR2: DFQATT and SNEGSKA (reference sequence). Losses at the gene ends were 6 bases for V and 4 bases for J; bases not matched to a gene: 12. The CDR3 runs to 16 residues. The CDR3 reads CSALGSAGGIYNEQFF. As DNA, the CDR3 is TGCAGTGCACTGGGGTCAGCGGGGGGGATATACAATGAGCAGTTCTTC.

The chain joins TRBV12-3 or TRBV12-4 to TRBJ2-1; tentatively, D is TRBD2 (5 bases). The CDR3 is made up of 14 amino acids. V shed 1 base and J shed 9 bases, with 13 bases lying between them. The chain's CDR3 is CASSLGPRVAEQFF. As DNA, the CDR3 is TGTGCCAGCAGTTTAGGGCCGAGGGTGGCTGAGCAGTTCTTC.

This clonotype was picked up a small number of times. The CDR3 reads CSALLEGVSFNYGYTF. In DNA form, the CDR3 reads TGCAGTGCCTTGCTTGAGGGGGTCTCTTTTAACTATGGCTACACCTTC. The chain recombines TRBV20-1 with TRBJ1-2, with D perhaps matching TRBD1 (6 bases). Germline V CDR1 and CDR2: DFQATT, SNEGSKA (reference sequence). Trimming took off 6 bases at V and 1 base at J, with 21 bases between the two ends. The CDR3 totals 16 residues.

This clonotype was seen ten or more times. This chain joins TRBV29-1 and TRBJ2-3, with a possible D match to TRBD1 (6 bases). Trimming removed 4 bases at V and 2 bases at J, with 10 bases between. Germline V lookup: CDR1 SQVTM, CDR2 ANQGSEA. The CDR3 is 13 amino acids. For the CDR3, the DNA is TGCAGCGTTGGGACAGTACTCACAGATACGCAGTATTTT. It encodes CSVGTVLTDTQYF.

The chain employs TRBV20-1 and TRBJ2-1; D may correspond to TRBD1 or TRBD2 (5 bases each). Per the germline V gene, CDR1 is DFQATT and CDR2 is SNEGSKA (reference sequence). The germline V and J ends were trimmed by 6 bases and 6 bases, with 15 bases remaining between them. CDR3 length equals 13 residues. In DNA, the CDR3 is TGCAGTGCCAAAAAGGGGAGCGTCAATGAGCAGTTCTTC. Protein sequence: CSAKKGSVNEQFF.

This chain links TRBV20-1 with TRBJ2-1, with TRBD1 identical over 8 bases. Germline-derived CDR1 and CDR2 are DFQATT and SNEGSKA (reference sequence). V lost 4 bases to trimming and J lost 7 bases; unmatched junction nucleotides: 9. The CDR3 contains 14 residues. DNA for the CDR3: TGCAGTGCTAACGACAGGGGACCGCGGAATGAGCAGTTCTTC. Encoded protein: CSANDRGPRNEQFF.

This rearrangement joins TRBV27 to TRBJ2-3; tentatively, D is TRBD2 (5 bases). Germline V gene lookup returns CDR1 MNHEY and CDR2 SMNVEV (reference sequence). The CDR3 contains 16 residues. With 5 bases removed from V and 0 bases from J, the gap between germline ends came to 15 bases. DNA of the CDR3: TGTGCCAGCAGTCCGTGGACTGTCTCTAGCACAGATACGCAGTATTTT. This translates into CASSPWTVSSTDTQYF.

The chain links TRBV7-2 to TRBJ2-7; no reliable D call. The CDR3 is 15 residues long. The V end lost 1 base, the J end lost 0 bases, and 10 bases lay between the germline ends. Germline lookup yields CDR1 SGHTA and CDR2 FQGNSA. CDR3 sequence reads: CASSLGLRRSYEQYF. CDR3 DNA sequence: TGTGCCAGCAGCTTAGGATTGCGTCGCTCCTACGAGCAGTACTTC.

This clonotype has more than one count but fewer than ten. The genes are TRBV15 and TRBJ2-1; 7 bases map to TRBD2. The CDR3 consists of 16 residues. V lost 5 bases and J lost 2; bases outside the gene matches: 9. CDR1 is LNHNV and CDR2 is YYDKDF in the germline V gene (reference sequence). The DNA of the CDR3 is TGTGCCACCAGCGGGGAGGGCGGGATGGCCTACAATGAGCAGTTCTTC. It translates to CATSGEGGMAYNEQFF.

This clonotype was detected once. This chain links TRBV2 with TRBJ2-4; D might be TRBD2 (5 bases). Germline V gene data show CDR1 as SNHLY and CDR2 as FYNNEI. The CDR3 is 14 residues long. V dropped 6 bases and J dropped 6 bases, with 15 bases sitting between them. CDR3 sequence (DNA): TGTGCCAGCAGCCTGGAGGTGGGGAGAAACATTCAGTACTTC. Protein: CASSLEVGRNIQYF. The full variable domain, rest sourced from reference TRBV2 and TRBJ2-4, is EPEVTQTPSHQVTQMGQEVILRCVPISNHLYFYWYRQILGQKVEFLVSFYNNEISEKSEIFDDQFSVERPDGSNFTLKIRSTKLEDSAMYFCASSLEVGRNIQYFGAGTRLSVL.

This clonotype was observed many times. V is TRBV10-3 and J is TRBJ2-6, with unresolved D. Trimming left V 4 bases short and J 0 bases short, with 13 bases between. Germline CDR1 ENHRY, CDR2 SYGVKD. The CDR3 contains 17 residues. CDR3 loop: CAISVEPRTSGANVLTF. The CDR3 DNA follows: TGTGCCATCAGTGTCGAGCCCCGAACCTCTGGGGCCAACGTCCTGACTTTC.

This clonotype was detected only a few times. J is TRBJ2-1 and V is TRBV6-2 or TRBV6-3; no clear D gene. The germline V gene has CDR1 MNHEY and CDR2 SVGEGT. This CDR3 contains 12 residues. Trimming took off 6 bases at V and 7 bases at J, with 10 bases between the two ends. The CDR3 coding sequence is TGTGCCAGCAGATCACTCGGTAATGAGCAGTTCTTC. It codes for CASRSLGNEQFF.

This chain connects TRBV27 to TRBJ2-5, with 9 bases matching TRBD1. The CDR3 extends over 15 amino acids. CDR1 and CDR2 from the germline V gene are MNHEY and SMNVEV (reference sequence). Germline trimming cut 4 bases from V and 5 bases from J; bases unmatched to any gene: 8. The CDR3: CASSWIQGAGETQYF. The CDR3 DNA reads as TGTGCCAGCAGTTGGATACAGGGGGCTGGGGAGACCCAGTACTTC.

This clonotype turned up a few times. The genes are TRBV6-5 and TRBJ1-1, with D unresolved. This CDR3 has 13 amino acids. Germline V gives CDR1 MNHEY, CDR2 SVGAGI. The V end was cut by 4 bases, the J end by 4 bases, with 10 bases between. The CDR3 sequence is CASSFQIRTEAFF. The CDR3 nucleotides are TGTGCCAGCAGTTTTCAGATTCGCACTGAAGCTTTCTTT.

This clonotype came up a few times. J is TRBJ1-5 and V is TRBV4-1, with D unclear. The V and J ends lost 5 bases and 7 bases respectively, with 15 bases between them. Germline V gives CDR1 MGHRA, CDR2 YSYEKL. This CDR3 comprises 14 residues. The CDR3 coding sequence is TGCGCCAGCAGCGTGCAGAGCGTGGTCCAGCCCCAGCATTTT. Translating gives CASSVQSVVQPQHF.

This clonotype was counted a single time. This chain joins TRBV27 and TRBJ2-5, with D maybe TRBD1 (5 bases). The CDR3 loop spans 15 amino acids. V lost 5 bases and J lost 1, with 14 bases in between. Germline CDR1 is MNHEY and CDR2 is SMNVEV (reference sequence). In DNA form, the CDR3 reads TGTGCCAGCAGTCCATTAACAGGCCTCCAAGAGACCCAGTACTTC. This codes for CASSPLTGLQETQYF.

Here the CDR3 reads CSAMTGTSVSTDTQYF. Here the CDR3 DNA reads TGCAGTGCCATGACCGGGACTAGCGTGTCCACAGATACGCAGTATTTT. The chain couples TRBV20-1 to TRBJ2-3, with 10 bases identical to TRBD2. The CDR3 has 16 residues. Trimming at V came to 6 bases and at J to 2 bases, leaving 11 bases not matched to a gene. Germline lookup yields CDR1 DFQATT and CDR2 SNEGSKA (reference sequence).

The chain carries TRBV20-1 and TRBJ2-1; TRBD1 might be the D (5 bases). Trimming cost V 1 base and J 9 bases, with 10 bases left between them. Germline CDR1 DFQATT, CDR2 SNEGSKA (reference sequence). The CDR3 has 12 amino acids. The CDR3 DNA follows: TGCAGTGCTAGAGGGGGCAGATTTGAGCAGTTCTTC. Translated, it gives CSARGGRFEQFF.

This clonotype was found many times. The chain couples TRBV20-1 to TRBJ1-2; no firm D call. The germline V gene has CDR1 DFQATT and CDR2 SNEGSKA (reference sequence). The CDR3 covers 11 residues. V lost 5 bases, J lost 1 base, and 5 bases lay in between. DNA for the CDR3: TGCAGTGCTCCTCTTAACTATGGCTACACCTTC. Amino acids: CSAPLNYGYTF.

This clonotype was seen repeatedly, ten times or more. V and J are TRBV28 and TRBJ2-3; 9 positions agree with TRBD2. This CDR3 has 15 amino acids. The germline CDR1 and CDR2 sequences are MDHEN and SYDVKM. Unmatched junction bases numbered 7, after V lost 5 bases and J lost 4 bases. The CDR3 nucleotides are TGTGCCAGCAGTCAAGCGGGGGGCCCCCCAGATACGCAGTATTTT. It codes for CASSQAGGPPDTQYF. The whole variable domain, remainder taken from reference TRBV28 and TRBJ2-3, is DVKVTQSSRYLVKRTGEKVFLECVQDMDHENMFWYRQDPGLGLRLIYFSYDVKMKEKGDIPEGYSVSREKKERFSLILESASTNQTSMYLCASSQAGGPPDTQYFGPGTRLTVL.

The V call is TRBV28, the J call TRBJ2-1; the D is unclear. Germline CDR1 and CDR2: MDHEN and SYDVKM. V lost 6 bases and J 4 bases, leaving 13 bases between the germline ends. CDR3 size: 14 residues. Written as DNA, the CDR3 is TGTGCCAGCAGGCCCCTCGGACCTTACAATGAGCAGTTCTTC. This encodes CASRPLGPYNEQFF.

This clonotype appeared a few times. The chain carries TRBV6-5 and TRBJ2-7, with D possibly called TRBD1 or TRBD2 (5 bases each). Germline values: CDR1 MNHEY, CDR2 SVGAGI. V was clipped by 2 bases and J by 6 bases, with 11 bases between them. The CDR3 is 13 amino acids. The CDR3 region is CASSYLRDREQYF. CDR3 nucleotide sequence: TGTGCCAGCAGTTACCTCCGGGACCGCGAGCAGTACTTC.